Below, 21 T cell receptor beta chains from the same sample are listed, as sequenced in a study of siplizumab effects on memory and regulatory T cells. Method: immunoSEQ multiplex PCR; TCRdb's copy keeps in-frame clones and lacks some. The sample holds tens of thousands of clones, around 93% seen once. The sequenced material came from CD8+ T cells sorted from blood. The receptor source for this set is a human donor in good health.

The rearrangement joins TRBV9 to TRBJ2-3, with 11 positions matching TRBD2. Trimming at V came to 4 bases and at J to 9 bases, leaving 10 bases not matched to a gene. CDR3 size: 15 residues. Germline loops: CDR1 SGDLS, CDR2 YYNGEE. The CDR3 bases are TGTGCCAGCAGCAAGGGACTAGCGGCTAAGGAGACGCAGTATTTT. It codes for CASSKGLAAKETQYF.

Details on this clone: An end of the junction does not agree with germline; a read error may underlie this. This chain links TRBV5-6 with TRBJ2-5; D might be TRBD1 or TRBD2, each matching 5 bases. This CDR3 contains 14 residues. From germline, CDR1 is SGHDT and CDR2 YYEEEE. CDR3 nucleotides: TGTGCCAGCAGCTTCCTCCGGGACGGAAGGGGCGGAAACTTC. Its protein is CASSFLRDGRGGNF.

The chain joins TRBV9 to TRBJ2-3; D is ambiguous. From germline, CDR1 is SGDLS and CDR2 YYNGEE. V was trimmed by 4 bases and J by 1 base, leaving 7 bases between them. The CDR3 is made up of 13 amino acids. The CDR3 region is CASSTWGTDTQYF. The DNA of the CDR3 is TGTGCCAGCAGCACCTGGGGCACAGATACGCAGTATTTT.

CDR3 loop: CASSEGGSKGYTF. The CDR3 region has the DNA TGTGCCAGCAGCGAGGGGGGGTCCAAGGGCTACACCTTC. The chain combines TRBV7-9 with TRBJ1-2; D may be TRBD1 (6 bases). Germline-derived CDR1 and CDR2 are SEHNR and FQNEAQ (reference sequence). The CDR3 runs 13 residues. Trimming pared 5 bases from V and 8 bases from J, leaving 15 bases between.

V and J are TRBV19 and TRBJ2-1; D remains unclear. CDR3 length: 16 amino acids. The germline V and J ends were trimmed by 2 bases and 0 bases, with 11 bases remaining between them. Germline CDR1 LNHDA, CDR2 SQIVND (reference sequence). In DNA, the CDR3 is TGTGCCAGTAGTATAAGTGGCGACCCCTCCTACAATGAGCAGTTCTTC. Amino acid sequence: CASSISGDPSYNEQFF.

The chain is built from TRBV6-5 and TRBJ1-2; 7 bases are shared with TRBD1. V gave up 6 bases and J gave up 4 bases; unmatched junction bases: 8. The CDR3 contains 14 residues. Per the germline V gene, CDR1 is MNHEY and CDR2 is SVGAGI. The CDR3 loop reads CASRGDDRAYGYTF. The CDR3 bases are TGTGCCAGCAGGGGCGACGACAGGGCCTATGGCTACACCTTC.

The J gene is TRBJ2-6, the V gene TRBV28; tentatively, D is TRBD2 (6 bases). Deletions cut 2 bases from V and 0 bases from J, with 20 bases between. Germline V gene sequence: CDR1 MDHEN, CDR2 SYDVKM. The CDR3 extends over 20 amino acids. The CDR3 DNA follows: TGTGCCAGCAGTTTAGGGATTGCGCGGGACGGGGCCTCTGGGGCCAACGTCCTGACTTTC. Its protein product is CASSLGIARDGASGANVLTF.

The chain joins TRBV10-3 to TRBJ1-2; a possible D gene is TRBD1 (6 bases). Germline CDR1 and CDR2: ENHRY and SYGVKD. Trimming removed 4 bases from V and 3 bases from J, with 12 bases in between. The CDR3 runs to 14 residues. The DNA of the CDR3 is TGTGCCATCAGTGGGGAGGACAGCTACTATGGCTACACCTTC. It specifies CAISGEDSYYGYTF.

V and J are TRBV29-1 and TRBJ2-2; possibly TRBD2 for D (6 bases). Germline CDR1 SQVTM, CDR2 ANQGSEA. The CDR3 length is 14 residues. Trimming stripped 3 bases from V and 1 base from J, with 9 bases between. The CDR3 DNA sequence: TGCAGCGTTGACCGGGGAGGGAACACCGGGGAGCTGTTTTTT. Its protein is CSVDRGGNTGELFF.

The J gene is TRBJ2-7, the V gene TRBV5-1, with 8 bases aligning to TRBD1. V was clipped by 4 bases and J by 7 bases; unmatched bases: 13. CDR3 length: 15 residues. Germline values: CDR1 SGHRS, CDR2 YFSETQ. Written as DNA, the CDR3 is TGCGCCAGCAGCCCCGGACAGGGCGGAGAGAGAGAGCAGTACTTC. It encodes CASSPGQGGEREQYF.

J is TRBJ2-2 and V is TRBV6-6; TRBD1 might be the D (5 bases). The CDR3 totals 14 residues. V was trimmed by 6 bases and J by 1 base, leaving 9 bases between them. Per germline, CDR1 MNHNY and CDR2 SVGAGI (reference sequence). The CDR3 protein is CASSYQGNTGELFF. The CDR3 DNA reads as TGTGCCAGCAGCTACCAGGGGAACACCGGGGAGCTGTTTTTT.

This clone was picked up one time. The J gene is TRBJ2-3, the V gene TRBV13, with D unclear. Germline assignment: CDR1 PRHDT and CDR2 FYEKMQ (reference sequence). This CDR3 comprises 13 residues. V gave up 3 bases and J gave up 6 bases, with 10 bases separating them. The CDR3 spells CASSLGKGDTQYF. The CDR3 bases are TGTGCCAGCAGCTTGGGGAAAGGGGATACGCAGTATTTT.

This clone was seen once. The genes are TRBV16 and TRBJ1-4; the match to TRBD1 covers 10 bases. Germline CDR1 is KGHSY and CDR2 is FQNENV. This CDR3 is built from 15 residues. Trimming at V came to 1 base and at J to 8 bases, leaving 4 bases not matched to a gene. The CDR3 loop reads CASSQWDRGREKLFF. CDR3 in DNA: TGTGCCAGCAGCCAATGGGACAGGGGCAGAGAAAAACTGTTTTTT.

The chain joins TRBV14 to TRBJ2-7; D tentatively fits TRBD1 or TRBD2 (5 bases each). The CDR3 consists of 17 residues. The ends were cut back, 0 bases at V and 6 bases at J, with 21 bases in the middle. From germline, CDR1 is SGHDN and CDR2 FVKESK. In nucleotides, the CDR3 is TGTGCCAGCAGCCAAGAACCCCTACAGGTTCTAGCTTTCGAGCAGTACTTC. Translating gives CASSQEPLQVLAFEQYF. Variable domain in full (rest from reference TRBV14 and TRBJ2-7): EAGVTQFPSHSVIEKGQTVTLRCDPISGHDNLYWYRRVMGKEIKFLLHFVKESKQDESGMPNNRFLAERTGGTYSTLKVQPAELEDSGVYFCASSQEPLQVLAFEQYFGPGTRLTVT.

This chain uses TRBV5-5 with TRBJ1-1; no clear D gene. This CDR3 comprises 12 residues. Trimming removed 4 bases at V and 0 bases at J, with 4 bases between. The V gene's germline CDR1 is SGHKS and CDR2 YYEKEE (reference sequence). DNA of the CDR3: TGTGCCAGCAGCGGACTGAACACTGAAGCTTTCTTT. Translating gives CASSGLNTEAFF.

The rearrangement joins TRBV29-1 to TRBJ2-7; D might be TRBD2 (6 bases). The CDR3 is 12 residues long. Germline CDR1 and CDR2: SQVTM and ANQGSEA. Trimming took off 7 bases at V and 2 bases at J, with 12 bases between the two ends. The CDR3 reads CSAAGGTYEQYF. The DNA for the CDR3 is TGCAGCGCCGCGGGCGGGACCTACGAGCAGTACTTC.

The rearrangement uses TRBV11-2 and TRBJ2-2, with TRBD2 identical over 8 bases. Per germline, CDR1 SGHAT and CDR2 FQNNGV. With 5 bases clipped from V and 2 bases from J, the junction kept 7 bases outside the gene matches. This CDR3 has 16 amino acids. DNA of the CDR3: TGTGCCAGCAGCACGACTAGCGCAAAAAACACCGGGGAGCTGTTTTTT. The encoded protein is CASSTTSAKNTGELFF.

The rearrangement uses TRBV4-1 and TRBJ1-2; a possible D gene is TRBD1 (6 bases). The CDR3 spans 18 residues. Germline V CDR1 and CDR2: MGHRA, YSYEKL. V was pared by 0 bases and J by 5 bases, with 22 bases between. The CDR3 region has the DNA TGCGCCAGCAGCCAAGATCAGTTGGGGACACACCAGTATTATGGCTACACCTTC. Its protein product is CASSQDQLGTHQYYGYTF.

The CDR3, as DNA: TGTGCCAGCAGACTAGCGGGAGGGCTAGAGACCCAGTACTTC. Encoded protein: CASRLAGGLETQYF. The chain employs TRBV27 and TRBJ2-5; 13 bases agree with TRBD2. The trim removed 6 bases at V and 4 bases at J, leaving 2 bases unmatched. The CDR3 has 14 amino acids. CDR1 and CDR2 from the germline V gene are MNHEY and SMNVEV (reference sequence).

V and J are TRBV28 and TRBJ2-7; D perhaps matches TRBD2 (6 bases). V gave up 10 bases and J gave up 4 bases, with 20 bases separating them. Germline loops: CDR1 MDHEN, CDR2 SYDVKM. The CDR3 has 14 amino acids. In DNA form, the CDR3 reads TGTGCCACCGAGGAGGGACGAGCTTCGTACGAGCAGTACTTC. It specifies CATEEGRASYEQYF.

The chain employs TRBV9 and TRBJ2-1, with D perhaps being TRBD1 or TRBD2 (6 bases each). The CDR3 spans 16 residues. Germline values: CDR1 SGDLS, CDR2 YYNGEE. V was clipped by 4 bases and J by 7 bases, with 21 bases between them. The CDR3 is CASSSSPWGARNEQFF. Written as DNA, the CDR3 is TGTGCCAGCAGCTCCTCTCCGTGGGGGGCGCGAAATGAGCAGTTCTTC.